Sequencing of this T cell receptor beta chain was carried out in a study of blood T cell repertoires in COVID-19. The overall study: T cells, B-cell-depleted T cells, or PBMCs supplied cDNA or gDNA.

Participant age was about 18 to 100 years, and participants resided in roughly 25 US areas. V lost 1 base to trimming and J lost 3 bases, with 6 bases between them. Germline V CDR1 and CDR2: LGHNT, FRNRAP. The CDR3 totals 13 residues. The assay was immunoSEQ multiplex PCR, and TCRdb's table has in-frame clones only and misses some. Here the sample spans about 170,000 clones, 79% being singletons. The source is a woman aged 70-85 years in a cohort exposed to, infected with or recovered from COVID-19 (not recorded which). Sequencing used PBMCs or T cells enriched from blood (not recorded which). The chain has TRBV12-5 and TRBJ1-1; the D is unclear. CDR3 sequence: CASGLEEDTEAFF. CDR3 in DNA: TGTGCTAGTGGTTTGGAAGAGGACACTGAAGCTTTCTTT.